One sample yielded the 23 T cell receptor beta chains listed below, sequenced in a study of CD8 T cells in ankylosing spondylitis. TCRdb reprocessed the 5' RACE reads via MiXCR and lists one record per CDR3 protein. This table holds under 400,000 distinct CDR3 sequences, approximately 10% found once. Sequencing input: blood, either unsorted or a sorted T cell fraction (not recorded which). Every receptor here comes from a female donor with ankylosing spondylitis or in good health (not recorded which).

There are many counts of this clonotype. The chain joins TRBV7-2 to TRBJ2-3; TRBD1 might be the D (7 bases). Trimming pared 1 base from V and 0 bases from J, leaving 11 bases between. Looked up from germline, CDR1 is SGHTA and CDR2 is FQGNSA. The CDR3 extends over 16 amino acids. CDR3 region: CASSLVSGGSTDTQYF. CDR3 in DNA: TGTGCCAGCAGCTTAGTATCAGGGGGGAGCACAGATACGCAGTATTTT.

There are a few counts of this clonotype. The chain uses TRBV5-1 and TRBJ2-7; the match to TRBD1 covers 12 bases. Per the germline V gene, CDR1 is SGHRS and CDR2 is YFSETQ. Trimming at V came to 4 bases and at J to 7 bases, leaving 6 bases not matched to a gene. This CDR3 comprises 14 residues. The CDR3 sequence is CASSKGQGANEQYF. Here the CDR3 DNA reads TGCGCCAGCAGCAAGGGACAGGGGGCAAATGAGCAGTACTTC.

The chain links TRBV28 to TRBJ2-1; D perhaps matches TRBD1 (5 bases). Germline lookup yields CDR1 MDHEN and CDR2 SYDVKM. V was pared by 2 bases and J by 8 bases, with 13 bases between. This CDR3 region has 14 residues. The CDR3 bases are TGTGCCAGCAGTTTACAGGGATCGTGGGATGAGCAGTTCTTC. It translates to CASSLQGSWDEQFF.

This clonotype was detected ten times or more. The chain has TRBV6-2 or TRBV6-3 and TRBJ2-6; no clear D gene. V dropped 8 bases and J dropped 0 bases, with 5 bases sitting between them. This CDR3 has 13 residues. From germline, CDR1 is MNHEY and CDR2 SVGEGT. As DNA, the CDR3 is TGTGCCAGCGAAATCTCTGGGGCCAACGTCCTGACTTTC. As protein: CASEISGANVLTF.

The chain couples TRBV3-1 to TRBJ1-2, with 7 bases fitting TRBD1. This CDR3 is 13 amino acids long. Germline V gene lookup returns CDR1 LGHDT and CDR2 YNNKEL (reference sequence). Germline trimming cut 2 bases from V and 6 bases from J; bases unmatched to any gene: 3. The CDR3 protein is CASSQPGGDGYTF. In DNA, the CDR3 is TGTGCCAGCAGCCAACCAGGGGGTGATGGCTACACCTTC. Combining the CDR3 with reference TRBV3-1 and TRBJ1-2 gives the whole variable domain DTAVSQTPKYLVTQMGNDKSIKCEQNLGHDTMYWYKQDSKKFLKIMFSYNNKELIINETVPNRFSPKSPDKAHLNLHINSLELGDSAVYFCASSQPGGDGYTFGSGTRLTVV.

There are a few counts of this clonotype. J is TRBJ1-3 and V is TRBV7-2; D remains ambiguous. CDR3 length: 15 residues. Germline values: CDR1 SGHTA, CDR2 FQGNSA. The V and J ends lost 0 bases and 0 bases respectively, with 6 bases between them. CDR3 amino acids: CASSLAPRSGNTIYF. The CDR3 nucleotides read TGTGCCAGCAGCTTAGCCCCGCGCTCTGGAAACACCATATATTTT.

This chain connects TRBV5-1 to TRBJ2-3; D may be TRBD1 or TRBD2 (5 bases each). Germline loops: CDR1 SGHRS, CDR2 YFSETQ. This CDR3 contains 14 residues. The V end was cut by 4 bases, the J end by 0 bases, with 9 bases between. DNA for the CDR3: TGCGCCAGCAGCGGGGGAGCTAGCACAGATACGCAGTATTTT. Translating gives CASSGGASTDTQYF.

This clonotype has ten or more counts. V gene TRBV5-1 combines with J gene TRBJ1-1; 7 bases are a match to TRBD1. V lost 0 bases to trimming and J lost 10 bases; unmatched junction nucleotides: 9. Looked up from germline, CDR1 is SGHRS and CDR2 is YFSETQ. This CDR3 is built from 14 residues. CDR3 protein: CASSLDPGQWLAFF. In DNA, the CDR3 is TGCGCCAGCAGCTTGGATCCGGGACAGTGGTTAGCTTTCTTT.

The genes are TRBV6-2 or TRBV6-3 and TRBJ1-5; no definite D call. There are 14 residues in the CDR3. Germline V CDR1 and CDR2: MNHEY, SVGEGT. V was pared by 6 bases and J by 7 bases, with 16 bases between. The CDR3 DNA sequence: TGTGCCAGCAGAGAAGGGCCAGGAGGCCAGCCCCAGCATTTT. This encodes CASREGPGGQPQHF.

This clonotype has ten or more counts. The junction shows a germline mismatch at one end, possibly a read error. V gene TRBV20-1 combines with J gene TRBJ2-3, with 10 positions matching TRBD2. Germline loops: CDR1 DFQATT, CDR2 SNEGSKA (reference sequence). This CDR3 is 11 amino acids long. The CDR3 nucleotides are TGCAGTGCTACTAGCGGGGGCCCCGGTCTTTTT. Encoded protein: CSATSGGPGLF.

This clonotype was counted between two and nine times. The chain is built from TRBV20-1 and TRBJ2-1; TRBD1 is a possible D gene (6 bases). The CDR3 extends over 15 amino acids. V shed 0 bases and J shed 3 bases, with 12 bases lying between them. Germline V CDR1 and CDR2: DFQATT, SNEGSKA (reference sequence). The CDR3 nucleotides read TGCAGTGCTAGAGATGTACAGGGAGTCTACAATGAGCAGTTCTTC. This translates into CSARDVQGVYNEQFF.

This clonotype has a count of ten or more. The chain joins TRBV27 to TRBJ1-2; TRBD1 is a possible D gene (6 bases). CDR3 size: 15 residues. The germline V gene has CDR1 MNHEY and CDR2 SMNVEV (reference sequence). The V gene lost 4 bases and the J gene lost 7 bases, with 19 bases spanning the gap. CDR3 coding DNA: TGTGCCAGCAGTTCAAGTCGACAGGCAGCCAGTGGCTACACCTTC. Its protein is CASSSSRQAASGYTF.

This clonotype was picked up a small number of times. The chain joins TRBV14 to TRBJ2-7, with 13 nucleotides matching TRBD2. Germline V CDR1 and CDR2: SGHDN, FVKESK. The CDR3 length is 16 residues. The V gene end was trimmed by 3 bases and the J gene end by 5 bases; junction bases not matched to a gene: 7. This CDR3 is CASSHSTSGRRNEQYF. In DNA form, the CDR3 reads TGTGCCAGCAGCCACTCGACTAGCGGGAGGAGGAACGAGCAGTACTTC. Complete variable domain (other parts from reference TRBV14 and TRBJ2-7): EAGVTQFPSHSVIEKGQTVTLRCDPISGHDNLYWYRRVMGKEIKFLLHFVKESKQDESGMPNNRFLAERTGGTYSTLKVQPAELEDSGVYFCASSHSTSGRRNEQYFGPGTRLTVT.

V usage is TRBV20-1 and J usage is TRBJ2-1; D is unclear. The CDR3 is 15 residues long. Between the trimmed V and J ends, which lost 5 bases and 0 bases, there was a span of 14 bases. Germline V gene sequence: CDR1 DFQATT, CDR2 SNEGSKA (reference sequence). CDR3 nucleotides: TGCAGTGCTCCGAAGTGGGGAAGCTCCTACAATGAGCAGTTCTTC. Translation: CSAPKWGSSYNEQFF.

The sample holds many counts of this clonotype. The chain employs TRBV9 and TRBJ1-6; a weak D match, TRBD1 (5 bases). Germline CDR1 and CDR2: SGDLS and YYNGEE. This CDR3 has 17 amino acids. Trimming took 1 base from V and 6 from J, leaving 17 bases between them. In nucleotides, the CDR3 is TGTGCCAGCAGCGTATCGGCGGGGGAGGTCGGTAATTCACCCCTCCACTTT. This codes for CASSVSAGEVGNSPLHF.

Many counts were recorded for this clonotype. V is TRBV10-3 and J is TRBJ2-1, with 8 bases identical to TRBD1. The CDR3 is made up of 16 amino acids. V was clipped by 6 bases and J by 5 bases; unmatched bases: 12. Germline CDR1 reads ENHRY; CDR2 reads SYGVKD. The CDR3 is CAIRGVRQGIDNEQFF. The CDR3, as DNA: TGTGCCATCAGAGGGGTAAGACAGGGGATCGACAATGAGCAGTTCTTC.

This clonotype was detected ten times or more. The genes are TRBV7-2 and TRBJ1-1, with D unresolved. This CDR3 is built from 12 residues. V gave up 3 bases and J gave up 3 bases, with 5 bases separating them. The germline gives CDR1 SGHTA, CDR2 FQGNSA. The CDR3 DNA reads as TGTGCCAGCAGCTTCTCCCACACTGAAGCTTTCTTT. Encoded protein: CASSFSHTEAFF.

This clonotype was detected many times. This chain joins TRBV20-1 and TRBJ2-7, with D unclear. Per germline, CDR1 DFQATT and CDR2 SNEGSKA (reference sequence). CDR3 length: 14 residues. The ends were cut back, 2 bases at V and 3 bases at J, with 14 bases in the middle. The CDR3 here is CSARQPDKYYEQYF. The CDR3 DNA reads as TGCAGTGCTAGACAACCAGACAAGTACTACGAGCAGTACTTC.

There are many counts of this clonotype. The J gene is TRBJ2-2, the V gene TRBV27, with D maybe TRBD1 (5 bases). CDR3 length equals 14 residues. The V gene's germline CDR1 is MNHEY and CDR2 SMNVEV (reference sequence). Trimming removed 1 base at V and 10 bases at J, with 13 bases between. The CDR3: CASSLFGARPELFF. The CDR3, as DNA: TGTGCCAGCAGTTTATTTGGGGCCCGGCCGGAGCTGTTTTTT.

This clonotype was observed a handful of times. CDR3 in amino acids: CASSFRGEAYNEQFF. The CDR3 nucleotides are TGCGCCAGCAGCTTCAGAGGGGAAGCCTACAATGAGCAGTTCTTC. J is TRBJ2-1 and V is TRBV5-1; TRBD1 or TRBD2 may be the D gene (5 bases each). Deletions cut 2 bases from V and 2 bases from J, with 11 bases between. The CDR3 sequence is 15 residues long. Germline lookup yields CDR1 SGHRS and CDR2 YFSETQ.

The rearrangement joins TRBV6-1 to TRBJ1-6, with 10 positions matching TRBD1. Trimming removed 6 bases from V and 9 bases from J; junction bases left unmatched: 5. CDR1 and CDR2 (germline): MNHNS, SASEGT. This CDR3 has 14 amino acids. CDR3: CASRGTGAISPLHF. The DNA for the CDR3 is TGTGCCAGCAGAGGGACAGGGGCCATTTCACCCCTCCACTTT.

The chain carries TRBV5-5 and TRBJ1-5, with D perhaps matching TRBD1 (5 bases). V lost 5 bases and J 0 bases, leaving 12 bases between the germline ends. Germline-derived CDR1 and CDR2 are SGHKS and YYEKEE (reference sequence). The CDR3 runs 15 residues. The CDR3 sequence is CASRIGGDSNQPQHF. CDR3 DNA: TGTGCCAGCAGGATTGGAGGGGATAGCAATCAGCCCCAGCATTTT.

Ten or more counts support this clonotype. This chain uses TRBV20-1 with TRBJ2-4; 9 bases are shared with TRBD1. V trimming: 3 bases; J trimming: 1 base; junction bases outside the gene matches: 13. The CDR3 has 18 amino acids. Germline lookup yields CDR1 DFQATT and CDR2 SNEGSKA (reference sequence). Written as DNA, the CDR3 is TGCAGTGCTAGTGAATGGACAGGGGCAAGGGAGGCCAAAAACATTCAGTACTTC. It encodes CSASEWTGAREAKNIQYF.